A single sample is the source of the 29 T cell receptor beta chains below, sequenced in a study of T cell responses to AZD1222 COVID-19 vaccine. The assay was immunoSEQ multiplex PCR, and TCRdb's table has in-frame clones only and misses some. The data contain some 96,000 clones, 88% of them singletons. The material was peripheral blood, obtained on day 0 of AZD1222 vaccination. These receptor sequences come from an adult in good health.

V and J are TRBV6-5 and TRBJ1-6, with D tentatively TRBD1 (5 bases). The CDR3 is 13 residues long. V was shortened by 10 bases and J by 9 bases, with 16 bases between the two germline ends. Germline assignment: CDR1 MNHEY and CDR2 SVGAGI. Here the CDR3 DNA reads TGTGCCACCTCCCCGACAGATGGTTCACCCCTCCACTTT. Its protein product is CATSPTDGSPLHF.

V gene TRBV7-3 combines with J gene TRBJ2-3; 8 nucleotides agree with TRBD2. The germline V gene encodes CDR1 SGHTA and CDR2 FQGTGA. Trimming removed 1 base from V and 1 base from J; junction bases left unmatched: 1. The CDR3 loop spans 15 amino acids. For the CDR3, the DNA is TGTGCCAGCAGCTTAATCGGGGGGGGCACAGATACGCAGTATTTT. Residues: CASSLIGGGTDTQYF.

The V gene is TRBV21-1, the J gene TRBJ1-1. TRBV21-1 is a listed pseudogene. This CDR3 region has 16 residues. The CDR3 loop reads CASSKKGGELNTEAFF. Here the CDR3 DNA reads TGTGCCAGCAGCAAGAAGGGCGGAGAATTGAACACTGAAGCTTTCTTT.

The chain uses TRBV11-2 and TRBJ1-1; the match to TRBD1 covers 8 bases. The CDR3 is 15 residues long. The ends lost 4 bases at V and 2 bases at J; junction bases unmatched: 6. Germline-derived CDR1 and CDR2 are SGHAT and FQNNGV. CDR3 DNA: TGTGCCAGCAGCTCCGGACAGGGAGGAAACACTGAAGCTTTCTTT. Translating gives CASSSGQGGNTEAFF.

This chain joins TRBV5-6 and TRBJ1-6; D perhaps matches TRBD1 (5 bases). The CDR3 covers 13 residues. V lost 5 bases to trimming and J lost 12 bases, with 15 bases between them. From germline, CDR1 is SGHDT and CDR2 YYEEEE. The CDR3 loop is CASRGRGTLPLHF. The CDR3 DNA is TGTGCCAGCAGGGGTCGGGGGACCCTACCCCTCCACTTT.

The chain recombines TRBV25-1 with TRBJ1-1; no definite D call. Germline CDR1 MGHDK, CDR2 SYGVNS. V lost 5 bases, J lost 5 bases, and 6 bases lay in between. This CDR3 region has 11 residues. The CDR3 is CASSRMTEAFF. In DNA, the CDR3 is TGTGCCAGCAGTCGGATGACTGAAGCTTTCTTT.

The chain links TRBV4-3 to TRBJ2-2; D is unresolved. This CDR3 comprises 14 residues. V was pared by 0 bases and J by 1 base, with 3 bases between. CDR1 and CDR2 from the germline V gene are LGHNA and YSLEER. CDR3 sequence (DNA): TGCGCCAGCAGCCAAGAGGAGAACACCGGGGAGCTGTTTTTT. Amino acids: CASSQEENTGELFF.

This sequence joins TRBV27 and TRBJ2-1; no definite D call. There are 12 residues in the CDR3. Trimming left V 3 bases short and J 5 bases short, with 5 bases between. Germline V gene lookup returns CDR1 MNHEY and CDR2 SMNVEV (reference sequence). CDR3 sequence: CASSFGDNEQFF. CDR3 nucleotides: TGTGCCAGCAGTTTTGGGGACAATGAGCAGTTCTTC.

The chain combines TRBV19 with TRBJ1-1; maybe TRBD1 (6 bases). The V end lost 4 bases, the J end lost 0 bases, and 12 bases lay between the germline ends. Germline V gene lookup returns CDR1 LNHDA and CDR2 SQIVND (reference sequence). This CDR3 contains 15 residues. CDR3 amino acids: CASSTAGGMNTEAFF. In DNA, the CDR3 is TGTGCCAGTAGTACCGCGGGGGGCATGAACACTGAAGCTTTCTTT.

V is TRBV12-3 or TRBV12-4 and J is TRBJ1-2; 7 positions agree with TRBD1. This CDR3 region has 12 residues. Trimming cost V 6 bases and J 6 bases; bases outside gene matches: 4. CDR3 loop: CASSRGTDGYTF. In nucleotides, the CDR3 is TGTGCCAGCAGCCGAGGGACAGATGGCTACACCTTC.

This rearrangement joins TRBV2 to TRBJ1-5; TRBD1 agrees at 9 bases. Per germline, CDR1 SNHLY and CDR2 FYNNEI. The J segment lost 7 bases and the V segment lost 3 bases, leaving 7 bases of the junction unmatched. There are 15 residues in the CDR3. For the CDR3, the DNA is TGTGCCAGCAGTGACGCGGGACAGGGCTGGCAGCCCCAGCATTTT. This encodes CASSDAGQGWQPQHF. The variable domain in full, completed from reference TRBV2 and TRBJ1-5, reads EPEVTQTPSHQVTQMGQEVILRCVPISNHLYFYWYRQILGQKVEFLVSFYNNEISEKSEIFDDQFSVERPDGSNFTLKIRSTKLEDSAMYFCASSDAGQGWQPQHFGDGTRLSIL.

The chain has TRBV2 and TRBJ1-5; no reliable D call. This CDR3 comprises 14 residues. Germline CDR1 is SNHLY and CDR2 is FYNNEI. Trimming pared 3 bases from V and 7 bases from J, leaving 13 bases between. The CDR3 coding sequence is TGTGCCAGCAGTGATCGGGGAAGACGGCAGCCCCAGCATTTT. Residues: CASSDRGRRQPQHF.

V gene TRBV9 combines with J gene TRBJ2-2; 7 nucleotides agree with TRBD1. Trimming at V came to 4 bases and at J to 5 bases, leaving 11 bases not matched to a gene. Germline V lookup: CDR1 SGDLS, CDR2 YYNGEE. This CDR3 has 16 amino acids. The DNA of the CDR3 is TGTGCCAGCAGCTACAGGGGATCCAGTGCGACCGGGGAGCTGTTTTTT. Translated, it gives CASSYRGSSATGELFF.

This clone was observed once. CDR3 protein: CASRQGMHTEAFF. Written as DNA, the CDR3 is TGTGCCAGCAGACAGGGAATGCACACTGAAGCTTTCTTT. V is TRBV6-5 and J is TRBJ1-1, with D perhaps matching TRBD1 (6 bases). In germline, CDR1 is MNHEY, CDR2 SVGAGI. With 6 bases removed from V and 3 bases from J, the gap between germline ends came to 11 bases. The CDR3 loop spans 13 amino acids.

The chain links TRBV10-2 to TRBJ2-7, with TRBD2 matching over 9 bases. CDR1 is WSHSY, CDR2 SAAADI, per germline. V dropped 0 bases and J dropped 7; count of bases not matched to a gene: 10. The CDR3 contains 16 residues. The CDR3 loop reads CASSESRASGASEQYF. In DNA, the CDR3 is TGCGCCAGCAGTGAGTCTCGGGCTAGCGGGGCTAGTGAGCAGTACTTC.

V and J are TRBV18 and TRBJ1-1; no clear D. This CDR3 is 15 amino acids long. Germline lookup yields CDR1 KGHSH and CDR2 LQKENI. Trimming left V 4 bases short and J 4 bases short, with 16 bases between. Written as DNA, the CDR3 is TGTGCCAGCTCACAGGGTTTGGGGTACGGCACTGAAGCTTTCTTT. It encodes CASSQGLGYGTEAFF.

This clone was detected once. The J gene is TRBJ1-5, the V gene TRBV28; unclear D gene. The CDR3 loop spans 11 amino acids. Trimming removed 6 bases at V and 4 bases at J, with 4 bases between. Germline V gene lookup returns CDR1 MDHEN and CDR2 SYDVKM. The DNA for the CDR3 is TGTGCCAGCAGGCAAAATCAGCCCCAGCATTTT. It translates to CASRQNQPQHF.

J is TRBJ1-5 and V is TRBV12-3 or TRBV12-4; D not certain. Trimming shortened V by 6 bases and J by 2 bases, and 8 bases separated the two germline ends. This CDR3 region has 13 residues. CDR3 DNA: TGTGCCAGCAGGTACTCGGGCAATCAGCCCCAGCATTTT. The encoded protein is CASRYSGNQPQHF.

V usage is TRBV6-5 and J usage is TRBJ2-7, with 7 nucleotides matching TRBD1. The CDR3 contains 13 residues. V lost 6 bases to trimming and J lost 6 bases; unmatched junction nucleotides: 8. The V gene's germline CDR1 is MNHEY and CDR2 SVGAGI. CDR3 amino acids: CASRITGVGEQYF. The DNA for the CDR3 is TGTGCCAGCAGAATAACAGGGGTGGGCGAGCAGTACTTC.

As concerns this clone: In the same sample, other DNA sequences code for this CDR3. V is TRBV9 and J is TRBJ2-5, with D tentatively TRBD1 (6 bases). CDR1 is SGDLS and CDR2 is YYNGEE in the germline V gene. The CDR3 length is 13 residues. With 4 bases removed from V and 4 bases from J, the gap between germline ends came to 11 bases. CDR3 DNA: TGTGCCAGCAGCCCCTCCAGGGGAGAGACCCAGTACTTC. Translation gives CASSPSRGETQYF.

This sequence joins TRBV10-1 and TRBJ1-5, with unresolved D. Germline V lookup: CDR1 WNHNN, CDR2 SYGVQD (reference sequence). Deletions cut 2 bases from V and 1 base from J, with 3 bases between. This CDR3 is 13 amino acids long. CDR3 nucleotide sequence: TGCGCCAGCAGTGAGGGAAGCAATCAGCCCCAGCATTTT. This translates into CASSEGSNQPQHF.

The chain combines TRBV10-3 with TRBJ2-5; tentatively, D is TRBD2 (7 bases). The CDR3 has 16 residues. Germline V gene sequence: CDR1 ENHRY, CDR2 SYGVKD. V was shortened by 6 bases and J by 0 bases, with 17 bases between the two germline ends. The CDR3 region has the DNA TGTGCCATCAGCGAGGGGGGGGAGGCTTACCAAGAGACCCAGTACTTC. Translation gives CAISEGGEAYQETQYF.

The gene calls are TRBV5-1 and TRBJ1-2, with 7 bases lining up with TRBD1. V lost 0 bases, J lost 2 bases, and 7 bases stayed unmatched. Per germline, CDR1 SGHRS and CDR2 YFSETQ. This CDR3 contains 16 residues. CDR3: CASSLGGGRDNYGYTF. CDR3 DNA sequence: TGCGCCAGCAGCTTGGGAGGGGGCAGGGACAACTATGGCTACACCTTC. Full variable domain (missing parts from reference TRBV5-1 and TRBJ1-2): KAGVTQTPRYLIKTRGQQVTLSCSPISGHRSVSWYQQTPGQGLQFLFEYFSETQRNKGNFPGRFSGRQFSNSRSEMNVSTLELGDSALYLCASSLGGGRDNYGYTFGSGTRLTVV.

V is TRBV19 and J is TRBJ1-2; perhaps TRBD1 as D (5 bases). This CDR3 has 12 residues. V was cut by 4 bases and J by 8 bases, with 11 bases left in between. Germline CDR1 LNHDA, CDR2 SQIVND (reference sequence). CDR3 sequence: CASSSGTTGYTF. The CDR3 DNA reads TGTGCCAGTAGTAGTGGGACGACCGGCTACACCTTC.

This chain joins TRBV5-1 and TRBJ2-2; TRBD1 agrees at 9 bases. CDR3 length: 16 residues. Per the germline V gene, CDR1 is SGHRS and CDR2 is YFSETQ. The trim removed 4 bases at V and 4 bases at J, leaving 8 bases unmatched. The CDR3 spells CASSPDRGYTTGELFF. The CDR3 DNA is TGCGCCAGCAGCCCGGACAGGGGTTACACCACCGGGGAGCTGTTTTTT.

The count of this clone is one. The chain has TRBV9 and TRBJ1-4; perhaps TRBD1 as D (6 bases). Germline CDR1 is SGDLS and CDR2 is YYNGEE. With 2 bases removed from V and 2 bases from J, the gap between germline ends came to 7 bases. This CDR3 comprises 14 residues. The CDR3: CASSVRGTNEKLFF. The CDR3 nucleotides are TGTGCCAGCAGCGTCAGGGGTACTAATGAAAAACTGTTTTTT.

The CDR3: CASSPWGTSGQETQYF. The DNA of the CDR3 is TGTGCCAGCAGCCCGTGGGGGACTAGCGGGCAAGAGACCCAGTACTTC. The chain couples TRBV11-2 to TRBJ2-5; 12 bases agree with TRBD2. Trimming took 5 bases from V and 2 from J; bases not matched to a gene: 6. CDR3 size: 16 residues. Per the germline V gene, CDR1 is SGHAT and CDR2 is FQNNGV.

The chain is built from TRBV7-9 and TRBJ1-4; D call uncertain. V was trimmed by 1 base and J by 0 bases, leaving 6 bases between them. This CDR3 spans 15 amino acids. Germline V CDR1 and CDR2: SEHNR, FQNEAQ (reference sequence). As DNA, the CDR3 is TGTGCCAGCAGCTTAGGCCGTACAACTAATGAAAAACTGTTTTTT. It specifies CASSLGRTTNEKLFF. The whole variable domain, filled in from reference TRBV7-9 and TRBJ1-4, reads DTGVSQNPRHKITKRGQNVTFRCDPISEHNRLYWYRQTLGQGPEFLTYFQNEAQLEKSRLLSDRFSAERPKGSFSTLEIQRTEQGDSAMYLCASSLGRTTNEKLFFGSGTQLSVL.

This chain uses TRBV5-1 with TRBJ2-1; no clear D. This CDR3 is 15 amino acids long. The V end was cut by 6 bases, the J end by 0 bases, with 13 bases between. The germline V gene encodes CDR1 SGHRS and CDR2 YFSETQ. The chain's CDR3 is CASTLQQFSYNEQFF. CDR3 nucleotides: TGCGCCAGCACCCTCCAGCAGTTCTCCTACAATGAGCAGTTCTTC.